A single sample gave rise to the 8 T cell receptor beta chains below, sequenced in a study of regulatory T cells in long-lasting Graves disease. The authors built TCR beta libraries using iRepertoire HTBI primers and Arm-PCR of CDR3 regions. TCRdb re-called the multiplex PCR reads with MiXCR, one entry per CDR3 protein. Of 440,000 or so distinct CDR3 sequences in the sample, more than 13% were seen once. Time point indicated: newly diagnosed GD, antithyroid drugs for less than 3 months. PBMC RNA was the source of the TCR library. The data also belong to a second study, concerning T cells in Graves' hyperthyroidism and ophthalmopathy.

The specimen was peripheral blood mononuclear cells (PBMCs), collected at new diagnosis, from a patient treated with antithyroid drugs. The receptors were sampled from a woman aged 25-40 years with Graves disease.

This clonotype was seen at least ten times. The V and J genes are TRBV11-2 and TRBJ1-5, with 7 bases matching TRBD1. Germline lookup yields CDR1 SGHAT and CDR2 FQNNGV. The CDR3 has 15 residues. Unmatched junction bases numbered 6, after V lost 3 bases and J lost 4 bases. CDR3 in amino acids: CASSFEQGSNQPQHF. The CDR3 nucleotides read TGTGCCAGCAGCTTCGAACAGGGGAGTAATCAGCCCCAGCATTTT.

This clonotype appeared a few times. V gene TRBV4-1 combines with J gene TRBJ2-1, with 8 bases matching TRBD1. CDR1 is MGHRA, CDR2 YSYEKL, per germline. Trimming removed 0 bases from V and 7 bases from J; junction bases left unmatched: 5. The CDR3 has 15 residues. The CDR3 coding sequence is TGCGCCAGCAGCCAAGATTCAGGGGGCTGGAATGAGCAGTTCTTC. This translates into CASSQDSGGWNEQFF.

As concerns this clonotype: A much bigger clone sits one base away, suggesting this may be a read error. The chain is built from TRBV7-9 and TRBJ2-1; 7 nucleotides align to TRBD2. Germline trimming cut 4 bases from V and 6 bases from J; bases unmatched to any gene: 9. This CDR3 is 15 amino acids long. Germline lookup yields CDR1 SEHNR and CDR2 FQNEAQ (reference sequence). This CDR3 is CASSSPWTSTNEQFF. CDR3 sequence (DNA): TGTGCCAGCAGCTCCCCGTGGACTAGTACCAATGAGCAGTTCTTC.

As concerns this clonotype: The germline gene is not matched at one end of the junction; a read error may be the cause. V is TRBV4-1 and J is TRBJ2-7; D is uncertain. The CDR3 has 13 residues. The germline V gene encodes CDR1 MGHRA and CDR2 YSYEKL. CDR3 DNA sequence: TGCGCCAGCAGCTCTGGGTTCCTGTACGAGCGGTACTTC. This codes for CASSSGFLYERYF.

This clonotype occurred many times. The germline gene is not matched at one end of the junction; a read error may be the cause. This sequence joins TRBV20-1 and TRBJ2-1, with D tentatively TRBD2 (6 bases). The CDR3 runs to 13 residues. In germline, CDR1 is DFQATT, CDR2 SNEGSKA (reference sequence). This chain's CDR3 is CSASPGLLDDQFF. CDR3 coding DNA: TGCAGTGCTTCCCCGGGACTTTTGGATGATCAGTTCTTC.

The chain recombines TRBV19 with TRBJ1-5; D gene unclear. Trimming pared 6 bases from V and 1 base from J, leaving 10 bases between. The germline CDR1 and CDR2 sequences are LNHDA and SQIVND (reference sequence). The CDR3 contains 14 residues. The CDR3 nucleotides read TGTGCCAGTAGGGTCGTGGGAAGCAATCAGCCCCAGCATTTT. Translated, it gives CASRVVGSNQPQHF.

Concerning this clonotype itself: Relative to the germline gene, one junction end is altered; a read error may explain this. This sequence joins TRBV5-4 and TRBJ2-4, with 8 positions matching TRBD2. The germline V gene has CDR1 SGHNT and CDR2 YYREEE (reference sequence). CDR3 length: 16 amino acids. CDR3 sequence (DNA): TGTGCCAGCAGCTTGGAGTTCGGGAGGGGCAAAAACATTCGGTACTTC. Protein: CASSLEFGRGKNIRYF. The complete variable domain, with remaining parts taken from reference TRBV5-4 and TRBJ2-4, reads ETGVTQSPTHLIKTRGQQVTLRCSSQSGHNTVSWYQQALGQGPQFIFQYYREEENGRGNFPPRFSGLQFPNYSSELNVNALELDDSALYLCASSLEFGRGKNIRYFGAGTRLSVL.

Many counts were recorded for this clonotype. The V call is TRBV11-2, the J call TRBJ2-7; 10 nucleotides match TRBD2. The CDR3 spans 14 residues. Losses at the gene ends were 5 bases for V and 6 bases for J; bases not matched to a gene: 7. CDR1 and CDR2 (germline): SGHAT, FQNNGV. CDR3 nucleotides: TGTGCCAGCAGCCCAGAGGGACTAGCGCGCGAGCAGTACTTC. Translating it yields CASSPEGLAREQYF.